Below, 23 T cell receptor beta chains from the same sample are listed, as sequenced in a study of T cell responses to AZD1222 COVID-19 vaccine. Assay: immunoSEQ multiplex PCR; the TCRdb copy retains only in-frame clones and omits some. Of 100,000 to 150,000 clones listed, 91% are singletons. This sample comprised peripheral blood, obtained 28 days after the second AZD1222 dose. The source is an adult who received the AZD1222 COVID-19 vaccine.

V usage is TRBV29-1 and J usage is TRBJ1-1; TRBD1 matches at 7 bases. Trimming took 8 bases from V and 4 from J; bases not matched to a gene: 10. The germline gives CDR1 SQVTM, CDR2 ANQGSEA. The CDR3 is 13 residues long. The CDR3 region has the DNA TGCAGCTCCACTGGGACAGCAGGCACTGAAGCTTTCTTT. Its translation: CSSTGTAGTEAFF.

J is TRBJ1-3 and V is TRBV5-1; D remains unclear. V was shortened by 4 bases and J by 6 bases, with 14 bases between the two germline ends. CDR3 size: 14 residues. Germline CDR1 and CDR2: SGHRS and YFSETQ. In DNA form, the CDR3 reads TGCGCCAGCAGCCCGTGGGGAGGCGAAAACACCATATATTTT. This encodes CASSPWGGENTIYF.

The J gene is TRBJ1-1, the V gene TRBV6-5, with D maybe TRBD1 (6 bases). The V gene lost 8 bases and the J gene lost 4 bases, with 20 bases spanning the gap. The CDR3 extends over 15 amino acids. Germline V gene sequence: CDR1 MNHEY, CDR2 SVGAGI. The CDR3 reads CASHPGGRWSTEAFF. CDR3 DNA sequence: TGTGCCAGCCATCCTGGGGGCAGATGGAGCACTGAAGCTTTCTTT.

This clone was seen a handful of times. Other DNA variants within this sample encode the same CDR3. The rearrangement links TRBV7-9 to TRBJ1-1, with 8 bases fitting TRBD1. The CDR3 contains 12 residues. The ends lost 5 bases at V and 4 bases at J; junction bases unmatched: 0. In germline, CDR1 is SEHNR, CDR2 FQNEAQ (reference sequence). The CDR3 nucleotides are TGTGCCAGCAGCGACAGGGGCACTGAAGCTTTCTTT. It is translated as CASSDRGTEAFF.

CDR3 coding DNA: TGTGCCAGCACCACGGGACAGCTCATAAATGGCTACACCTTC. This codes for CASTTGQLINGYTF. The chain uses TRBV6-5 and TRBJ1-2, with TRBD1 matching 7 bases. The length of the CDR3 is 14 residues. V lost 7 bases, J lost 6 bases, and 11 bases stayed unmatched. Per germline, CDR1 MNHEY and CDR2 SVGAGI.

The chain is built from TRBV7-2 and TRBJ2-3, with 12 bases aligning to TRBD2. Per germline, CDR1 SGHTA and CDR2 FQGNSA. The CDR3 covers 15 residues. V lost 5 bases, J lost 4 bases, and 4 bases stayed unmatched. The CDR3 loop reads CASSRRLAGADTQYF. The CDR3, as DNA: TGTGCCAGCAGCCGTAGACTAGCGGGAGCAGATACGCAGTATTTT.

V gene TRBV24-1 combines with J gene TRBJ2-5; TRBD2 matches at 8 bases. From germline, CDR1 is KGHDR and CDR2 SFDVKD. V trimming: 4 bases; J trimming: 5 bases; junction bases outside the gene matches: 8. CDR3 length equals 15 residues. CDR3: CATSDPRERGETQYF. CDR3 DNA sequence: TGTGCCACCAGTGACCCCCGAGAGCGGGGGGAGACCCAGTACTTC.

The V gene is TRBV5-1, the J gene TRBJ2-2, with D perhaps TRBD2 (6 bases). The CDR3 extends over 15 amino acids. The V end was cut by 2 bases, the J end by 2 bases, with 10 bases between. The germline V gene encodes CDR1 SGHRS and CDR2 YFSETQ. CDR3: CASSFEGGNTGELFF. CDR3 DNA sequence: TGCGCCAGCAGCTTCGAGGGAGGCAACACCGGGGAGCTGTTTTTT.

This chain uses TRBV5-6 with TRBJ2-1; weak D call: TRBD2 (6 bases). Between the trimmed V and J ends, which lost 3 bases and 7 bases, there was a span of 29 bases. The germline gives CDR1 SGHDT, CDR2 YYEEEE. The length of the CDR3 is 19 residues. CDR3 region: CASSSAGWSDSKTMNEQFF. The DNA of the CDR3 is TGTGCCAGCAGCTCTGCGGGATGGAGTGATTCAAAAACCATGAATGAGCAGTTCTTC.

V gene TRBV21-1 combines with J gene TRBJ2-5; no DNA check was done on the table's D call, TRBD1. TRBV21-1 is an annotated pseudogene. The CDR3 runs 21 residues. CDR3 sequence: CASSKALWDSTRGPPGGTQYF. In nucleotides, the CDR3 is TGTGCCAGCAGCAAAGCGCTTTGGGACTCGACCAGGGGGCCTCCGGGGGGGACCCAGTACTTC.

This clone is a singleton in its sample. The chain carries TRBV6-5 and TRBJ2-3, with D unclear. CDR1 MNHEY and CDR2 SVGAGI come from the germline V gene. Deletions cut 6 bases from V and 2 bases from J, with 12 bases between. This CDR3 comprises 14 residues. CDR3 residues: CASRLSGFTDTQYF. The CDR3 DNA is TGTGCCAGCAGATTATCCGGTTTCACAGATACGCAGTATTTT.

The chain links TRBV19 to TRBJ1-3; TRBD1 is a possible D gene (5 bases). The CDR3 extends over 16 amino acids. The germline V gene encodes CDR1 LNHDA and CDR2 SQIVND (reference sequence). V lost 5 bases, J lost 2 bases, and 16 bases lay in between. CDR3 protein: CASSLGFSGTGNTIYF. For the CDR3, the DNA is TGTGCCAGTAGTTTGGGATTTTCAGGGACTGGAAACACCATATATTTT.

This clone showed up just once. This chain uses TRBV29-1 with TRBJ1-1; weak D call: TRBD1 (5 bases). V lost 3 bases to trimming and J lost 4 bases, with 12 bases between them. CDR1 and CDR2 (germline): SQVTM, ANQGSEA. CDR3 size: 13 residues. CDR3 sequence: CSVESGRITEAFF. The CDR3 DNA reads TGCAGCGTTGAGTCAGGGAGAATCACTGAAGCTTTCTTT.

The V call is TRBV5-1, the J call TRBJ1-2, with D maybe TRBD1 (5 bases). Trimming removed 1 base at V and 8 bases at J, with 21 bases between. CDR3 length: 16 amino acids. Germline V gene lookup returns CDR1 SGHRS and CDR2 YFSETQ. The CDR3 reads CASSLRREGGGGGYTF. The CDR3 nucleotides are TGCGCCAGCAGCTTGCGCAGGGAGGGAGGAGGAGGGGGCTACACCTTC.

This chain connects TRBV20-1 to TRBJ2-1; TRBD2 matches at 10 bases. The CDR3 has 14 amino acids. Germline-derived CDR1 and CDR2 are DFQATT and SNEGSKA (reference sequence). V lost 5 bases and J lost 5; bases outside the gene matches: 6. The CDR3 loop is CSARGLAEHNEQFF. Written as DNA, the CDR3 is TGCAGTGCTCGTGGACTAGCGGAACACAATGAGCAGTTCTTC.

This clone occurred once. V and J are TRBV10-3 and TRBJ1-3; no reliable D call. The V gene's germline CDR1 is ENHRY and CDR2 SYGVKD. The germline V and J ends were trimmed by 0 bases and 5 bases, with 5 bases remaining between them. The CDR3 loop spans 13 amino acids. CDR3 protein: CAISESTRNTIYF. DNA of the CDR3: TGTGCCATCAGTGAGTCAACACGAAACACCATATATTTT.

The chain uses TRBV18 and TRBJ1-1; the D is unclear. The length of the CDR3 is 15 residues. V was trimmed by 3 bases and J by 4 bases, leaving 15 bases between them. In germline, CDR1 is KGHSH, CDR2 LQKENI. The CDR3 DNA reads TGTGCCAGCTCACCGACCACGGTCCGTGGCACTGAAGCTTTCTTT. It is translated as CASSPTTVRGTEAFF.

The rearrangement links TRBV6-4 to TRBJ2-1; D perhaps matches TRBD1 (6 bases). Per germline, CDR1 MRHNA and CDR2 SNTAGT. V shed 5 bases and J shed 12 bases, with 11 bases lying between them. The CDR3 spans 11 residues. The CDR3 DNA sequence: TGTGCCAGCAGTCTGGGGACATTGCAGTTCTTC. This encodes CASSLGTLQFF.

V usage is TRBV4-1 and J usage is TRBJ2-1, with a weak D call TRBD2 (6 bases). V dropped 4 bases and J dropped 0 bases, with 13 bases sitting between them. The CDR3 covers 16 residues. From germline, CDR1 is MGHRA and CDR2 YSYEKL. The CDR3 region is CASSPERALSYNEQFF. In DNA form, the CDR3 reads TGCGCCAGCAGCCCGGAGCGGGCTCTCTCCTACAATGAGCAGTTCTTC.

The V gene is TRBV30, the J gene TRBJ1-1; D ambiguous. The V and J ends lost 7 bases and 1 base respectively, with 16 bases between them. Germline V lookup: CDR1 GTSNPN, CDR2 SVGIG (reference sequence). The CDR3 sequence is 14 residues long. CDR3 in DNA: TGTGCCTCCTCCACCGCCGTTCCGAACACTGAAGCTTTCTTT. Its protein product is CASSTAVPNTEAFF.

V usage is TRBV14 and J usage is TRBJ1-1; D remains ambiguous. Looked up from germline, CDR1 is SGHDN and CDR2 is FVKESK. Trimming left V 5 bases short and J 1 base short, with 5 bases between. The CDR3 loop spans 12 amino acids. Here the CDR3 DNA reads TGTGCCAGCAGCTTTTCGAACACTGAAGCTTTCTTT. Protein sequence: CASSFSNTEAFF.

V usage is TRBV29-1 and J usage is TRBJ2-6, with D unclear. CDR1 and CDR2 (germline): SQVTM, ANQGSEA. Between the trimmed V and J ends, which lost 6 bases and 4 bases, there was a span of 7 bases. This CDR3 has 12 amino acids. The CDR3 spells CSVADGANVLTF. The CDR3 bases are TGCAGCGTAGCCGACGGGGCCAACGTCCTGACTTTC.

The chain links TRBV5-4 to TRBJ1-3; TRBD1 might be the D (6 bases). The V gene's germline CDR1 is SGHNT and CDR2 YYREEE (reference sequence). V was pared by 1 base and J by 4 bases, with 12 bases between. The CDR3 totals 15 residues. This chain's CDR3 is CASSLREGGGNTIYF. The CDR3 coding sequence is TGTGCCAGCAGCTTGAGAGAGGGGGGAGGAAACACCATATATTTT.